A single sample gave rise to the 20 T cell receptor beta chains below, sequenced in a study of cytomegalovirus exposure and HLA in healthy donors. It was with 60 Vbeta and 13 Jbeta primers that the PCR ran. Clones were sequenced by immunoSEQ multiplex PCR, and TCRdb holds only the in-frame ones, with some missing. The data show roughly 200,000 clones, approximately 84% seen once. The sequencing input was PBMCs. The receptors derive from a woman between 35 and 50 years old in good health and CMV-seronegative.

In this sample, this clone turned up a few times. The sample holds other DNA sequences that translate to the same CDR3. The chain uses TRBV4-2 and TRBJ2-7; possibly TRBD2 for D (5 bases). The germline V gene encodes CDR1 LGHNA and CDR2 YNFKEQ. The CDR3 covers 13 residues. V lost 1 base, J lost 3 bases, and 7 bases lay in between. Here the CDR3 reads CASSQVGGYEQYF. DNA of the CDR3: TGTGCCAGCAGCCAAGTAGGAGGCTACGAGCAGTACTTC.

The chain recombines TRBV7-6 with TRBJ2-3, with 9 bases aligning to TRBD2. CDR1 and CDR2 from the germline V gene are SGHVS and FNYEAQ. V was clipped by 1 base and J by 2 bases; unmatched bases: 10. This CDR3 contains 18 residues. The CDR3 DNA reads TGTGCCAGCAGCTTAGGAGCGGGGGGACCCGACTACACAGATACGCAGTATTTT. It codes for CASSLGAGGPDYTDTQYF.

V gene TRBV10-2 combines with J gene TRBJ2-7; D uncertain. The length of the CDR3 is 13 residues. The germline V gene encodes CDR1 WSHSY and CDR2 SAAADI. Trimming pared 0 bases from V and 5 bases from J, leaving 8 bases between. The CDR3 loop is CASSESFTDEQYF. The CDR3 coding sequence is TGCGCCAGCAGTGAGTCTTTTACAGACGAGCAGTACTTC.

V usage is TRBV15 and J usage is TRBJ1-1; 8 bases agree with TRBD1. Per the germline V gene, CDR1 is LNHNV and CDR2 is YYDKDF (reference sequence). V shed 0 bases and J 8 bases; nucleotides not matched to a gene: 5. The CDR3 runs 14 residues. The CDR3 DNA follows: TGTGCCACCAGCAGAGATATGACAGGGGTCGAAGCTTTCTTT. Its translation: CATSRDMTGVEAFF. Combining the CDR3 with reference TRBV15 and TRBJ1-1 gives the whole variable domain DAMVIQNPRYQVTQFGKPVTLSCSQTLNHNVMYWYQQKSSQAPKLLFHYYDKDFNNEADTPDNFQSRRPNTSFCFLDIRSPGLGDTAMYLCATSRDMTGVEAFFGQGTRLTVV.

The rearrangement joins TRBV15 to TRBJ1-2; 7 bases agree with TRBD1. Germline values: CDR1 LNHNV, CDR2 YYDKDF (reference sequence). CDR3 length equals 13 residues. J gave up 7 bases and V 1 base, and 3 bases lay outside the gene matches. The CDR3 loop is CATSRADRAGYTF. The CDR3 coding sequence is TGTGCCACCAGCAGAGCAGACAGGGCTGGCTACACCTTC.

V usage is TRBV19 and J usage is TRBJ2-1, with a weak D call TRBD2 (7 bases). There are 15 residues in the CDR3. Trimming shortened V by 2 bases and J by 7 bases, and 15 bases separated the two germline ends. Germline CDR1 reads LNHDA; CDR2 reads SQIVND (reference sequence). CDR3 in amino acids: CASSIRGGALNEQFF. The DNA for the CDR3 is TGTGCCAGTAGTATAAGGGGGGGGGCCCTGAATGAGCAGTTCTTC. Variable domain in full (rest from reference TRBV19 and TRBJ2-1): DGGITQSPKYLFRKEGQNVTLSCEQNLNHDAMYWYRQDPGQGLRLIYYSQIVNDFQKGDIAEGYSVSREKKESFPLTVTSAQKNPTAFYLCASSIRGGALNEQFFGPGTRLTVL.

This clone was seen only a few times. The J gene is TRBJ2-7, the V gene TRBV5-5, with 10 bases identical to TRBD1. The CDR3 has 14 residues. V lost 4 bases and J lost 7; bases outside the gene matches: 8. Germline V CDR1 and CDR2: SGHKS, YYEKEE (reference sequence). CDR3 coding DNA: TGTGCCAGCAGCCCGGGACAGGGGAACGGGGAGCAGTACTTC. Translation: CASSPGQGNGEQYF. Full variable domain (missing parts from reference TRBV5-5 and TRBJ2-7): DAGVTQSPTHLIKTRGQQVTLRCSPISGHKSVSWYQQVLGQGPQFIFQYYEKEERGRGNFPDRFSARQFPNYSSELNVNALLLGDSALYLCASSPGQGNGEQYFGPGTRLTVT.

The CDR3 DNA sequence: TGTGCCAGTCGGGACAGGGCCTACAATGAGCAGTTCTTC. Translating it yields CASRDRAYNEQFF. The chain joins TRBV28 to TRBJ2-1; 9 bases align to TRBD1. Unmatched junction bases numbered 2, after V lost 9 bases and J lost 2 bases. The germline CDR1 and CDR2 sequences are MDHEN and SYDVKM. The CDR3 is made up of 13 amino acids.

This chain connects TRBV5-5 to TRBJ1-1, with 7 bases that match TRBD1. The CDR3 extends over 16 amino acids. The germline gives CDR1 SGHKS, CDR2 YYEKEE (reference sequence). J lost 0 bases, V lost 1 base, and 6 bases had no gene match. The CDR3 sequence is CASSLTGQDMNTEAFF. The CDR3 bases are TGTGCCAGCAGCTTGACTGGACAGGACATGAACACTGAAGCTTTCTTT. Full variable domain (rest looked up from reference TRBV5-5 and TRBJ1-1): DAGVTQSPTHLIKTRGQQVTLRCSPISGHKSVSWYQQVLGQGPQFIFQYYEKEERGRGNFPDRFSARQFPNYSSELNVNALLLGDSALYLCASSLTGQDMNTEAFFGQGTRLTVV.

This chain links TRBV29-1 with TRBJ1-1; D might be TRBD1 (6 bases). The CDR3 contains 11 residues. Germline CDR1 and CDR2: SQVTM and ANQGSEA. The V gene lost 5 bases and the J gene lost 12 bases, with 16 bases spanning the gap. The CDR3 sequence is CSVYLGGPSFF. The CDR3 DNA follows: TGCAGCGTTTATCTGGGGGGGCCCTCTTTCTTT.

This clone was seen a single time. The V call is TRBV11-3, the J call TRBJ1-2; a weak D match, TRBD1 (6 bases). This CDR3 has 15 amino acids. Germline CDR1 reads SGHNT; CDR2 reads YENEEA. V shed 0 bases and J shed 6 bases, with 14 bases lying between them. This CDR3 reads CASSLDLSRTDGYTF. Here the CDR3 DNA reads TGTGCCAGCAGCTTAGATCTAAGCAGGACAGATGGCTACACCTTC.

This clone was seen a single time. The chain couples TRBV11-3 to TRBJ2-1, with 10 bases lining up with TRBD2. CDR3 size: 16 residues. Germline CDR1 is SGHNT and CDR2 is YENEEA. Trimming removed 5 bases from V and 7 bases from J; junction bases left unmatched: 11. Written as DNA, the CDR3 is TGTGCCAGCAGCGTTCAAACTAGCGGGGTTGCTAATGAGCAGTTCTTC. As protein: CASSVQTSGVANEQFF. Based on the CDR3 plus reference TRBV11-3 and TRBJ2-1, the full variable domain is EAGVVQSPRYKIIEKKQPVAFWCNPISGHNTLYWYLQNLGQGPELLIRYENEEAVDDSQLPKDRFSAERLKGVDSTLKIQPAELGDSAVYLCASSVQTSGVANEQFFGPGTRLTVL.

The chain recombines TRBV4-3 with TRBJ2-2; TRBD1 matches at 8 bases. V shed 0 bases, J shed 4 bases, and the junction held 10 bases outside the gene matches. The CDR3 is 18 residues long. Germline V gene lookup returns CDR1 LGHNA and CDR2 YSLEER. CDR3 loop: CASSQDVLGQVLTGELFF. The DNA for the CDR3 is TGCGCCAGCAGCCAAGATGTTTTGGGACAGGTCCTCACCGGGGAGCTGTTTTTT.

The V and J genes are TRBV5-5 and TRBJ1-1, with a tentative D call TRBD1 (5 bases). The CDR3 is made up of 16 amino acids. Trimming pared 1 base from V and 0 bases from J, leaving 13 bases between. Germline CDR1 SGHKS, CDR2 YYEKEE (reference sequence). CDR3 sequence: CASSLKTGVMNTEAFF. CDR3 sequence (DNA): TGTGCCAGCAGCTTGAAAACAGGCGTTATGAACACTGAAGCTTTCTTT.

This chain uses TRBV27 with TRBJ1-1; perhaps TRBD1 as D (5 bases). Between the trimmed V and J ends, which lost 4 bases and 11 bases, there was a span of 35 bases. The CDR3 consists of 19 residues. Germline V gives CDR1 MNHEY, CDR2 SMNVEV (reference sequence). The CDR3 coding sequence is TGTGCCAGCAGTTGGATTGGACCCGCCAACAGGCCCGGCACTGGCGGTGCTTTCTTT. Its translation: CASSWIGPANRPGTGGAFF.

This chain uses TRBV7-2 with TRBJ1-3, with D perhaps matching TRBD1 (6 bases). The V gene lost 8 bases and the J gene lost 3 bases, with 14 bases spanning the gap. CDR3 length: 14 residues. Germline assignment: CDR1 SGHTA and CDR2 FQGNSA. The CDR3 sequence is CASGGQMDGNTIYF. CDR3 DNA: TGTGCCAGCGGAGGACAGATGGATGGAAACACCATATATTTT. The full variable domain, with the rest looked up from reference TRBV7-2 and TRBJ1-3, is GAGVSQSPSNKVTEKGKDVELRCDPISGHTALYWYRQSLGQGLEFLIYFQGNSAPDKSGLPSDRFSAERTGGSVSTLTIQRTQQEDSAVYLCASGGQMDGNTIYFGEGSWLTVV.

The chain has TRBV5-1 and TRBJ2-1; 8 bases map to TRBD1. This CDR3 spans 13 amino acids. Looked up from germline, CDR1 is SGHRS and CDR2 is YFSETQ. V was clipped by 4 bases and J by 5 bases; unmatched bases: 2. The CDR3 loop is CASSPRGHNEQFF. In DNA, the CDR3 is TGCGCCAGCAGCCCCAGGGGGCACAATGAGCAGTTCTTC.

The chain joins TRBV12-5 to TRBJ2-4; no clear D. Trimming pared 1 base from V and 0 bases from J, leaving 10 bases between. CDR3 size: 16 residues. The germline V gene has CDR1 LGHNT and CDR2 FRNRAP. The chain's CDR3 is CASGLGQTLAKNIQYF. For the CDR3, the DNA is TGTGCTAGTGGTTTGGGACAAACTCTAGCCAAAAACATTCAGTACTTC.

The rearrangement joins TRBV5-5 to TRBJ2-2; 8 nucleotides align to TRBD2. The V gene's germline CDR1 is SGHKS and CDR2 YYEKEE (reference sequence). Trimming cost V 4 bases and J 1 base; bases outside gene matches: 6. The CDR3 is 16 residues long. The CDR3 spells CASSNILAVNTGELFF. In DNA, the CDR3 is TGTGCCAGCAGCAATATACTAGCGGTGAACACCGGGGAGCTGTTTTTT.

Turning to this clone: Compared with germline, one end of the junction differs, possibly owing to a read error. The chain employs TRBV6-5 and TRBJ2-5; TRBD1 might be the D (5 bases). The CDR3 covers 13 residues. Germline V gene data show CDR1 as MNHEY and CDR2 as SVGAGI. This chain's CDR3 is CASSRGRQGTQYF. The CDR3 nucleotides are TGTGCCAGCAGTAGGGGCCGCCAAGGGACCCAGTACTTC.